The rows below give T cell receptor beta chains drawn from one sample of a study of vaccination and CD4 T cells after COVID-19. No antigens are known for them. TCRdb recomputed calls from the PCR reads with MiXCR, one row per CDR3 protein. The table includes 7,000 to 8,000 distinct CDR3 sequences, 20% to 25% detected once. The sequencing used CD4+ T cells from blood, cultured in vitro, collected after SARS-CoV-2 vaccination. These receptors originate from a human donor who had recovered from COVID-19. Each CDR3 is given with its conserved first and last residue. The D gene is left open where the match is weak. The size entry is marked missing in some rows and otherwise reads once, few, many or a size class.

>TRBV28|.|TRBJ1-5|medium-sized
CASSLGRGWHQPQHF
TGTGCCAGCAGTTTGGGCAGGGGATGGCATCAGCCCCAGCATTTT
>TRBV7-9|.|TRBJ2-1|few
CASSLGLAFYNEQFF
TGTGCCAGCAGCTTAGGTCTAGCGTTCTACAATGAGCAGTTCTTC
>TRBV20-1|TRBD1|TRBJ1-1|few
CSASPGTASRGTEAFF
TGCAGTGCGTCGCCCGGGACAGCCTCTCGGGGAACTGAAGCTTTCTTT
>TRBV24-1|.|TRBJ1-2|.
CATSEDPGRDGYTF
TGTGCCACCAGTGAGGACCCCGGAAGGGATGGCTACACCTTC
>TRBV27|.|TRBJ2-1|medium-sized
CATSGVGYNEQFF
TGTGCCACCTCCGGGGTAGGGTACAATGAGCAGTTCTTC
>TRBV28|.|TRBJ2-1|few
CASSSVGRDNEQFF
TGTGCCAGCTCCAGCGTTGGTCGAGACAATGAGCAGTTCTTC
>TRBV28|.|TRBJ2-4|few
CASRPLKWAAKNIQYF
TGTGCCAGCAGACCTCTCAAGTGGGCAGCCAAAAACATTCAGTACTTC
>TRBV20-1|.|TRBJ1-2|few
CSARFRGQSNYGYTF
TGCAGTGCTCGTTTCAGAGGACAGAGTAACTATGGCTACACCTTC
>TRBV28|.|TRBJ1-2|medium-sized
CASSSANTGLYGYTF
TGTGCCAGCAGTTCCGCGAACACAGGGCTCTATGGCTACACCTTC
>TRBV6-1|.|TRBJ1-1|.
CASSEQGNMNTEAFF
TGTGCCAGCAGTGAACAGGGGAACATGAACACTGAAGCTTTCTTT
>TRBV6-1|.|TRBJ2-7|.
CASKFSYEQYF
TGTGCCAGCAAATTTTCCTACGAGCAGTACTTC